This T cell receptor beta chain was retrieved from a study of cytomegalovirus exposure and HLA in healthy donors. This clone was seen once. Its specificity is not known. Between the trimmed V and J ends, which lost 3 bases and 0 bases, there was a span of 10 bases. The CDR3 extends over 15 amino acids. CDR1 is SGHRS, CDR2 YFSETQ, per germline. Some clones are missing from TCRdb's copy, which holds only in-frame ones; the method was immunoSEQ multiplex PCR. This table holds approximately 160,000 clones, approximately 81% found once. Overall study findings and caveats: In vitro assays verified that three CMV-associated chains recognized CMV antigens specifically.

Material for sequencing was PBMCs. The sequence came from a man aged 25-40 years in good health and CMV-seropositive. This chain links TRBV5-1 with TRBJ1-3; D unresolved. The chain's CDR3 is CASSSNGYSGNTIYF. CDR3 DNA sequence: TGCGCCAGCAGCTCAAACGGTTACTCTGGAAACACCATATATTTT.